What follows are 9 T cell receptor beta chains derived from one specimen sequenced in a study of blood T cell repertoires in COVID-19. Measured with immunoSEQ multiplex PCR; TCRdb has only the in-frame clones, and not every one. Of roughly 59,000 clones listed, approximately 80% were seen once; the top ten hold about 10%. Sequencing was done on a sample of peripheral blood. Every receptor here comes from a human donor in a cohort sampled during active COVID-19.

This clone was detected a few times. The CDR3 coding sequence is TGCGCCAGCAGCCAAGGGAGCGGAGGGAGGGTTTACAATGAGCAGTTCTTC. Its protein is CASSQGSGGRVYNEQFF. The genes are TRBV4-3 and TRBJ2-1, with 7 bases that match TRBD2. J was trimmed by 4 bases and V by 1 base; bases with no gene match: 10. This CDR3 contains 17 residues. In germline, CDR1 is LGHNA, CDR2 YSLEER.

The genes are TRBV5-8 and TRBJ1-1; no clear D. Germline CDR1 is SGHTS and CDR2 is YDEGEE. The CDR3 runs 11 residues. Trimming left V 2 bases short and J 7 bases short, with 6 bases between. The CDR3 loop is CASSFRIEAFF. The CDR3 nucleotides are TGTGCCAGCAGCTTTAGAATTGAAGCTTTCTTT.

The chain is built from TRBV2 and TRBJ2-3; no clear D. The CDR3 contains 11 residues. Trimming cost V 6 bases and J 5 bases, with 6 bases left between them. Germline loops: CDR1 SNHLY, CDR2 FYNNEI. Here the CDR3 reads CASSALDTQYF. CDR3 nucleotides: TGTGCCAGCAGCGCACTAGATACGCAGTATTTT.

J is TRBJ2-1 and V is TRBV6-5; TRBD1 might be the D (5 bases). Germline CDR1 and CDR2: MNHEY and SVGAGI. The V end was cut by 6 bases, the J end by 5 bases, with 11 bases between. The CDR3 has 13 residues. This chain's CDR3 is CASRSGHDNEQFF. CDR3 coding DNA: TGTGCCAGCAGATCCGGACACGACAATGAGCAGTTCTTC.

This clone was detected a few times. The genes are TRBV29-1 and TRBJ2-7; possible D gene TRBD2, 7 bases. CDR3 length: 12 residues. The V gene's germline CDR1 is SQVTM and CDR2 ANQGSEA. V gave up 7 bases and J gave up 5 bases, with 15 bases separating them. CDR3 DNA: TGCAGCGCGCTTTCGGGGGGCAACGAGCAGTACTTC. Its translation is CSALSGGNEQYF.

V gene TRBV5-1 combines with J gene TRBJ2-1; 11 bases match TRBD2. The V segment lost 0 bases and the J segment 6 bases; nucleotides outside the gene matches: 5. Germline CDR1 and CDR2: SGHRS and YFSETQ. The CDR3 is 16 amino acids. The CDR3 region has the DNA TGCGCCAGCAGCTTGGTAGCGGGAGGGCCCATCAATGAGCAGTTCTTC. Translation: CASSLVAGGPINEQFF.

This rearrangement joins TRBV7-9 to TRBJ2-3, with 8 bases that match TRBD2. CDR3 length: 14 residues. Germline V gene sequence: CDR1 SEHNR, CDR2 FQNEAQ (reference sequence). With 5 bases clipped from V and 13 bases from J, the junction kept 14 bases outside the gene matches. CDR3 bases: TGTGCCAGCAGCCCCACCTTGGGAGCGGGAGAAAAGTATTTT. Amino acid sequence: CASSPTLGAGEKYF.

The chain carries TRBV27 and TRBJ2-7, with 12 bases matching TRBD2. The CDR3 totals 15 residues. J lost 5 bases, V lost 3 bases, and 5 bases had no gene match. Germline CDR1 reads MNHEY; CDR2 reads SMNVEV (reference sequence). This CDR3 reads CASSLGLAGINEQYF. The CDR3 DNA follows: TGTGCCAGCAGTTTGGGACTAGCGGGTATCAACGAGCAGTACTTC.

By share of the sample, this clone is medium-sized. The rearrangement uses TRBV19 and TRBJ2-1, with D possibly being TRBD2 (5 bases). The V and J ends lost 3 bases and 0 bases respectively, with 9 bases between them. Germline-derived CDR1 and CDR2 are LNHDA and SQIVND (reference sequence). The CDR3 is made up of 15 amino acids. CDR3 amino acids: CASSMDSSSYNEQFF. CDR3 nucleotide sequence: TGTGCCAGTAGTATGGACTCGAGCTCCTACAATGAGCAGTTCTTC. The complete variable domain, with remaining parts taken from reference TRBV19 and TRBJ2-1, reads DGGITQSPKYLFRKEGQNVTLSCEQNLNHDAMYWYRQDPGQGLRLIYYSQIVNDFQKGDIAEGYSVSREKKESFPLTVTSAQKNPTAFYLCASSMDSSSYNEQFFGPGTRLTVL.